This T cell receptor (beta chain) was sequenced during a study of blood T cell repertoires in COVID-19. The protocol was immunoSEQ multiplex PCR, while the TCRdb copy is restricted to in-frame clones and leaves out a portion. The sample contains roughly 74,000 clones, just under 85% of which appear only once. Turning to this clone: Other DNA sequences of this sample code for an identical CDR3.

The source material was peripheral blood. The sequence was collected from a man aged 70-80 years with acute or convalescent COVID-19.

The CDR3 region is CASSVGGVYGYTF. The CDR3 DNA follows: TGTGCCAGCAGCGTAGGGGGGGTCTATGGCTACACCTTC. The V gene is TRBV9, the J gene TRBJ1-2, with D perhaps TRBD1 (5 bases). Deletions cut 0 bases from V and 4 bases from J, with 7 bases between. Germline V CDR1 and CDR2: SGDLS, YYNGEE. There are 13 residues in the CDR3.